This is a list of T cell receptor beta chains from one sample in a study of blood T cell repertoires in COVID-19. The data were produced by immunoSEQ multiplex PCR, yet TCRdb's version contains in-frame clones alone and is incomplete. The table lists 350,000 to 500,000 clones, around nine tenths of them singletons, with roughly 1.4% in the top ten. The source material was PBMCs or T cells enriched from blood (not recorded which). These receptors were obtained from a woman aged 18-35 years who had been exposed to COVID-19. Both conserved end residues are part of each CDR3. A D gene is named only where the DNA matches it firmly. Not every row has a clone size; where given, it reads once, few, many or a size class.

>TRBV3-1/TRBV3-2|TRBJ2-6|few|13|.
TGTGCCAGCAGCATAGCTGGGGCCAACGTCCTGACTTTC
CASSIAGANVLTF
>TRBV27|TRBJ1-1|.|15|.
TGTGCCAGTCCGGGGGAGTCAGACATGAACACTGAAGCTTTCTTT
CASPGESDMNTEAFF
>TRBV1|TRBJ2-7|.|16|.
TGCACCAGCAGCCAAGACGGACGGGGGAGCTCCTACGAGCAGTACTTC
CTSSQDGRGSSYEQYF
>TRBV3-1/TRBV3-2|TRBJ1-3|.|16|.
TGTGCCAGCAGCCAAGAGCGGGTAATGGTTGGAAACACCATATATTTT
CASSQERVMVGNTIYF
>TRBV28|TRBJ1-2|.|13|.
TGTGCCAGCAGTTTAGTGGAGGGCTATGGCTACACCTTC
CASSLVEGYGYTF
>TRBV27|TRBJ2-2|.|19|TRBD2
TGTGCCAGCAGTTTACTCTCCCTGACTAGCGGGAGTGGCACCGGGGAGCTGTTTTTT
CASSLLSLTSGSGTGELFF
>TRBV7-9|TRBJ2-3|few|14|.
TGTGCCAGCAGCTTATTCTCTTACACAGATACGCAGTATTTT
CASSLFSYTDTQYF
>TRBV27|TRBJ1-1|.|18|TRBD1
TGTGCCAGCAGTTGGGGGGACCCAGGGGGCGCAGATTGGACTGAAGCTTTCTTT
CASSWGDPGGADWTEAFF
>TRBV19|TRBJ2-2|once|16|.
TGTGCCACCCCTCCTAGGGGGATTTCCCGTACCGGGGAGCTGTTTTTT
CATPPRGISRTGELFF
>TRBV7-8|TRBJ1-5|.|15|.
TGTGCCAGCAGCCCAGGGCCGGACCTTAATCAGCCCCAGCATTTT
CASSPGPDLNQPQHF
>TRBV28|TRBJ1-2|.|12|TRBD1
TGTGCCAGCAGTTCCCAGGGGGAGGGCTACACCTTC
CASSSQGEGYTF
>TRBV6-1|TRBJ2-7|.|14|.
TGTGCCAGCAGTGAAGTTGGAGGGTTCTACGAGCAGTACTTC
CASSEVGGFYEQYF
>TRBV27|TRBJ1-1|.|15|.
TGTGCCAGCAGCCGAACGCTAGGGGGAAACACTGAAGCTTTCTTT
CASSRTLGGNTEAFF
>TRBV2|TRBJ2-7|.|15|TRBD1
TGTGCCAGCAGGGGCCGGGACAGGGGTACCTACGAGCAGTACTTC
CASRGRDRGTYEQYF
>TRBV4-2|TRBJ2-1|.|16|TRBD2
TGTGCCAGCAGCCAAGAGGCGGGGGGCACCTACAATGAGCAGTTCTTC
CASSQEAGGTYNEQFF
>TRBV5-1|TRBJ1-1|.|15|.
TGCGCCAGCAGCTTGGACGGCAGGATGAACACTGAAGCTTTCTTT
CASSLDGRMNTEAFF
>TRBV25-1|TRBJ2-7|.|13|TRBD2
TGTGCCAGCAGTGAATGGACTAGCTGGGAGCAGTACTTC
CASSEWTSWEQYF
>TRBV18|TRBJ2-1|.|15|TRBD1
TGTGCCAGCTCACCACAGGGGGCCTCCTACAATGAGCAGTTCTTC
CASSPQGASYNEQFF
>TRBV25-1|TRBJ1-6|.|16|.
TGTGCCAGCAGTGAATGGGCAGGGGCCTATAATTCACCCCTCCACTTT
CASSEWAGAYNSPLHF
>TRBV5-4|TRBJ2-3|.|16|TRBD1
TGTGCCAGCAGCTTGCAACAGGGGATGGATATAGATACGCAGTATTTT
CASSLQQGMDIDTQYF
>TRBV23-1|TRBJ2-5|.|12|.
TGCGCCAGCGATGATAGGCGGGGGACCCAGTACTTC
CASDDRRGTQYF
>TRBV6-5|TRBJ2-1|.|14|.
TGTGCCAGCAGCTACAAAACTCCTCCCAATGAGCAGTTCTTC
CASSYKTPPNEQFF
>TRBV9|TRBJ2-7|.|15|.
TGTGCCAGCAGCGTAGGGAGTAGCGTTTACTACGAGCAGTACTTC
CASSVGSSVYYEQYF
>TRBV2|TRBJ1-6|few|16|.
TGTGCCAGCAGCGATCTTCTCCAGGACAATAATTCACCCCTCCACTTT
CASSDLLQDNNSPLHF
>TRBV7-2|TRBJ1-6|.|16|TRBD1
TGTGCCAGCAGCGAACCGGGACAGGGGGCCGGTTCACCCCTCCACTTT
CASSEPGQGAGSPLHF
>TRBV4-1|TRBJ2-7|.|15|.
TGCGCCAGCAGCCAATCCCGGGACTCTGCCTACGAGCAGTACTTC
CASSQSRDSAYEQYF
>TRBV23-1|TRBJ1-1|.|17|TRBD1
TGCGCCAGCAGTCAATCGTTGTGGGTAACAGGGGACACTGAAGCTTTCTTT
CASSQSLWVTGDTEAFF
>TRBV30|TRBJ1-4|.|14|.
TGTGCCTGGAGAGCTAGGGGCTCTAATGAAAAACTGTTTTTT
CAWRARGSNEKLFF
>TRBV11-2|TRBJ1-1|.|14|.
TGTGCCAGCAGCTCCGGGGTAGAAAGGACTGAAGCTTTCTTT
CASSSGVERTEAFF
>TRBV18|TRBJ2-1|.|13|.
TGTGCCAGCTCACCCCTCAGTTACAATGAGCAGTTCTTC
CASSPLSYNEQFF
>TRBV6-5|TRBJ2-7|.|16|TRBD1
TGTGCCAGCAGTTACTGGGGACAGGGAAGCTCCTACGAGCAGTACTTC
CASSYWGQGSSYEQYF
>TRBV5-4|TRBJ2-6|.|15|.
TGTGCCAGCAGCTTGGCAGGGGCTGGGGCCAACGTCCTGACTTTC
CASSLAGAGANVLTF
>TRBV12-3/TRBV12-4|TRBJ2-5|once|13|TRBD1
TGTGCCAGCAGTTTATACGACAGGGGGACCCAGTACTTC
CASSLYDRGTQYF
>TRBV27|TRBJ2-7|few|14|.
TGTGCCAGCAGTATCAGTCAGGAGGCGAGCGAGCAGTACTTC
CASSISQEASEQYF
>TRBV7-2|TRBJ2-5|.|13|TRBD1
TGTGCCAGCAGCTTGAACAGGGGGGAGACCCAGTACTTC
CASSLNRGETQYF
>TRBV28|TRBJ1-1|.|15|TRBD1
TGTGCCAGCAGTTTAGGAGGGACAGGGGCGATGGCCGCTTTCTTT
CASSLGGTGAMAAFF
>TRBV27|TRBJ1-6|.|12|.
TGTGCCAGCGGGCCAAGGAATTCACCCCTCCACTTT
CASGPRNSPLHF
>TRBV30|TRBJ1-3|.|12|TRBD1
TGTGCCTGGGGGACAGTTAGAAACACCATATATTTT
CAWGTVRNTIYF
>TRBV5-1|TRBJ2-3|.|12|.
TGCGCCAGCAGCTCTACTCTAGATACGCAGTATTTT
CASSSTLDTQYF
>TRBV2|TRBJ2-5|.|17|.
TGTGCCAGCAGACCCAGTGCGGGGGCGGATGGTTGGGAGACCCAGTACTTC
CASRPSAGADGWETQYF
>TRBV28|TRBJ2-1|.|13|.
TGTGCCAGCAGTTTGACAGTAGTCAATGAGCAGTTCTTC
CASSLTVVNEQFF
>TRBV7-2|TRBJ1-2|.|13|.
TGTGCCAGCAGCTTACAGACTAACTATGGCTACACCTTC
CASSLQTNYGYTF
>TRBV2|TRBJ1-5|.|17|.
TGTGCCAGCAGACTCACAGGGACCGAGTTAATCAATCAGCCCCAGCATTTT
CASRLTGTELINQPQHF
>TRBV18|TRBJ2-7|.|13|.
TGTGCCAGCTCGTTCCCCAGGGCCTACGAGCAGTACTTC
CASSFPRAYEQYF
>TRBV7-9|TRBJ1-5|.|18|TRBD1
TGTGCCAGCAGCTCTCCACTGGACAGGGGGGTTTATGGACAGCCCCAGCATTTT
CASSSPLDRGVYGQPQHF
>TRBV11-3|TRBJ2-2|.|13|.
TGTGCCAGCAGCCGGTCCATCACCGGGGAGCTGTTTTTT
CASSRSITGELFF
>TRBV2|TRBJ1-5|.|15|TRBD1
TGTGCCAGCAGTGGACAGGGTTCGAGCAATCAGCCCCAGCATTTT
CASSGQGSSNQPQHF